This T cell receptor (beta chain) came from a study of control samples from healthy donors and cancer patients. The assay was immunoSEQ multiplex PCR, and TCRdb's table has in-frame clones only and misses some. The table has about 110,000 clones, around nine tenths seen once; the top ten hold 4% to 4.5%. This CDR3 has 14 amino acids. The germline gives CDR1 LNHNV, CDR2 YYDKDF (reference sequence). The V and J ends lost 6 bases and 2 bases respectively, with 13 bases between them. The source material was blood. The V gene is TRBV15, the J gene TRBJ2-5, with a weak D call TRBD2 (6 bases). The sequence was collected from a human donor in good health. The donor label of this sample is uncertain. The CDR3 sequence is CATRAGGVQETQYF. CDR3 nucleotides: TGTGCCACCAGGGCCGGGGGAGTTCAAGAGACCCAGTACTTC.